These 11 T cell receptor beta chains came from one sample sequenced in a study of radiation and T cells in renal cell carcinoma. Time point noted: blood 4 weeks post-SBRT, at nephrectomy. The sample's treatment: 15 Gy SBRT to primary tumor, nephrectomy 4 weeks later. Here immunoSEQ multiplex PCR was the method, and the copy in TCRdb shows in-frame clones only, minus some. The sample yields roughly 86,000 clones, just under 85% seen once. The sample in question was blood, obtained from a patient whose treatment included radiotherapy and nephrectomy. The receptors here all came from a man aged 50 to 59 with renal cell carcinoma.

The V gene is TRBV7-2, the J gene TRBJ2-5; weak D call: TRBD2 (5 bases). V was cut by 3 bases and J by 5 bases, with 10 bases left in between. CDR1 is SGHTA and CDR2 is FQGNSA in the germline V gene. This CDR3 contains 13 residues. CDR3 nucleotide sequence: TGTGCCAGCAGCTTTTCCAGAGGGGAGACCCAGTACTTC. Protein sequence: CASSFSRGETQYF.

This clone was recorded only once. This chain uses TRBV7-3 with TRBJ1-4; no definite D call. V was trimmed by 4 bases and J by 11 bases, leaving 14 bases between them. CDR1 is SGHTA and CDR2 is FQGTGA in the germline V gene. The CDR3 is 13 residues long. The CDR3 spells CASSSQSGGKLFF. The CDR3 DNA is TGTGCCAGCAGCTCCCAAAGCGGTGGGAAACTGTTTTTT.

The count of this clone is one. The chain is built from TRBV30 and TRBJ1-5; 8 bases fit TRBD1. The CDR3 sequence is 14 residues long. The germline V gene encodes CDR1 GTSNPN and CDR2 SVGIG (reference sequence). The trim removed 2 bases at V and 5 bases at J, leaving 5 bases unmatched. In nucleotides, the CDR3 is TGTGCCTGGAGTTCAGGACAGGGCGATCAGCCCCAGCATTTT. It specifies CAWSSGQGDQPQHF.

The chain employs TRBV19 and TRBJ2-3; no firm D call. Trimming took 1 base from V and 8 from J, leaving 10 bases between them. The germline gives CDR1 LNHDA, CDR2 SQIVND (reference sequence). The CDR3 length is 13 residues. DNA for the CDR3: TGTGCCAGTAGTATAGCGGTCATGGGTACGCAGTATTTT. Residues: CASSIAVMGTQYF.

The CDR3 DNA reads as TGTGCCAGCAGCTTATACCCCATCCGACAGATCTCTGGAAACACCATATATTTT. Amino acid sequence: CASSLYPIRQISGNTIYF. V gene TRBV7-9 combines with J gene TRBJ1-3; possibly TRBD1 for D (5 bases). The germline V gene has CDR1 SEHNR and CDR2 FQNEAQ (reference sequence). The CDR3 sequence is 18 residues long. V was pared by 2 bases and J by 0 bases, with 17 bases between.

V usage is TRBV6-5 and J usage is TRBJ2-1; either TRBD1 or TRBD2 may supply D (5 bases each). CDR3 length: 13 amino acids. The ends were cut back, 5 bases at V and 10 bases at J, with 15 bases in the middle. Per the germline V gene, CDR1 is MNHEY and CDR2 is SVGAGI. The CDR3 DNA sequence: TGTGCCAGCAGTCCACGAGGGGTTGGGGAGCAGTTCTTC. This translates into CASSPRGVGEQFF.

The gene calls are TRBV30 and TRBJ1-4; 11 bases map to TRBD1. Trimming cost V 6 bases and J 8 bases; bases outside gene matches: 8. Germline CDR1 is GTSNPN and CDR2 is SVGIG (reference sequence). The CDR3 is made up of 14 amino acids. CDR3 DNA sequence: TGTGCCTGCCGGGACAGGGGGTTCGAAGAAAAACTGTTTTTT. Encoded protein: CACRDRGFEEKLFF.

The V gene is TRBV9, the J gene TRBJ2-1; 13 bases fit TRBD2. Germline V gives CDR1 SGDLS, CDR2 YYNGEE. The CDR3 runs 16 residues. The V and J ends lost 0 bases and 8 bases, in that order; junction bases with no gene match: 5. The CDR3 DNA reads as TGTGCCAGCAGCGTAGGAGGGACTAGCGGGATCGATGAGCAGTTCTTC. Protein: CASSVGGTSGIDEQFF.

This chain joins TRBV4-2 and TRBJ2-5; TRBD1 matches at 7 bases. Germline trimming cut 1 base from V and 3 bases from J; bases unmatched to any gene: 14. Germline CDR1 reads LGHNA; CDR2 reads YNFKEQ. The CDR3 totals 18 residues. In nucleotides, the CDR3 is TGTGCCAGCAGCCAAGGGGGACAGTACCGTGTCGACGAAGAGACCCAGTACTTC. It translates to CASSQGGQYRVDEETQYF.

This sequence joins TRBV5-1 and TRBJ1-1, with TRBD1 identical over 7 bases. The CDR3 contains 14 residues. Germline-derived CDR1 and CDR2 are SGHRS and YFSETQ. The V segment lost 4 bases and the J segment 4 bases; nucleotides outside the gene matches: 7. The CDR3 region is CASSPTGVTTEAFF. In DNA form, the CDR3 reads TGCGCCAGCAGCCCAACAGGGGTAACCACTGAAGCTTTCTTT.

The gene calls are TRBV2 and TRBJ2-7; D is unresolved. With 11 bases removed from V and 4 bases from J, the gap between germline ends came to 12 bases. Germline V lookup: CDR1 SNHLY, CDR2 FYNNEI. The CDR3 totals 11 residues. In nucleotides, the CDR3 is TGTGCCTCCCGTAGGGAATACGAGCAGTACTTC. Amino acid sequence: CASRREYEQYF.